This T cell receptor beta chain was observed in a study of cytomegalovirus exposure and HLA in healthy donors. Findings and limits, study-wide: Common viral pathogens (according to a later analysis) appeared linked to several of the most significant clusters.

On this clone: Its specificity is unknown.

PCR used 60 Vbeta primers and 13 Jbeta primers. The repertoire was sequenced with immunoSEQ multiplex PCR; TCRdb's copy has only in-frame clones and lacks some. The sample carries approximately 100,000 clones, 70% recorded once. The CDR3 length is 15 residues. Germline CDR1 and CDR2: MNHEY and SVGAGI. V shed 9 bases and J 7 bases; nucleotides not matched to a gene: 13. The sequence derives from a man in his forties in good health and CMV-seropositive. This chain links TRBV6-5 with TRBJ2-1, with 9 bases lining up with TRBD2. Sequenced: PBMCs. CDR3 coding DNA: TGTGCCAGGCGAGGCGGGAGGGCTGGAGTGAATGAGCAGTTCTTC. Its translation: CARRGGRAGVNEQFF.